The sequence of this TCR beta chain was determined in a study of blood T cell repertoires in COVID-19. Study details: Italy, Spain and the United States were the sources of the convalescent and acute COVID-19 samples. T cells, B-cell-depleted T cells, or PBMCs provided the cDNA or gDNA that served as material.

One Seattle source followed patients from active infection through their disease course. In the source study's methods: The authors estimated nucleated cell counts from reference gene primer amplification. Some clones are missing from TCRdb's copy, which holds only in-frame ones; the method was immunoSEQ multiplex PCR. The D gene and trimming were derived from the DNA, and the V and J assignments and clone size from that table. The sample has fewer than 300,000 clones; roughly nine tenths are singletons. Looked up from germline, CDR1 is SGHRS and CDR2 is YFSETQ. The CDR3 loop spans 14 amino acids. The trim removed 4 bases at V and 3 bases at J, leaving 1 base unmatched.

The chain uses TRBV5-1 and TRBJ2-7; 13 nucleotides line up with TRBD2. This TCR derives from a woman aged 25 to 45 with COVID-19, enrolled during active disease. The sequenced material came from peripheral blood. This CDR3 is CASSGTSGVYEQYF. The CDR3 region has the DNA TGCGCCAGCAGCGGGACTAGCGGGGTCTACGAGCAGTACTTC. Together with reference TRBV5-1 and TRBJ2-7, the CDR3 gives the full variable domain: KAGVTQTPRYLIKTRGQQVTLSCSPISGHRSVSWYQQTPGQGLQFLFEYFSETQRNKGNFPGRFSGRQFSNSRSEMNVSTLELGDSALYLCASSGTSGVYEQYFGPGTRLTVT.